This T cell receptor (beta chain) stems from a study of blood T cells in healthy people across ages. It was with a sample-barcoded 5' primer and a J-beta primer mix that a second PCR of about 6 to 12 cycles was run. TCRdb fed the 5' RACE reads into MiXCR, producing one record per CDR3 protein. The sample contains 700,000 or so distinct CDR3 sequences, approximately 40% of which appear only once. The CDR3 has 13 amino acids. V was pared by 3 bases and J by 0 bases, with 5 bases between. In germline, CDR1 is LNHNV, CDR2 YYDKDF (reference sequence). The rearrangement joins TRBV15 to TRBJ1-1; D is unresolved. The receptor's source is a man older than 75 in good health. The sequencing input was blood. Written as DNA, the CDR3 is TGTGCCACCAGCAGGTCCCTGAACACTGAAGCTTTCTTT. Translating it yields CATSRSLNTEAFF.